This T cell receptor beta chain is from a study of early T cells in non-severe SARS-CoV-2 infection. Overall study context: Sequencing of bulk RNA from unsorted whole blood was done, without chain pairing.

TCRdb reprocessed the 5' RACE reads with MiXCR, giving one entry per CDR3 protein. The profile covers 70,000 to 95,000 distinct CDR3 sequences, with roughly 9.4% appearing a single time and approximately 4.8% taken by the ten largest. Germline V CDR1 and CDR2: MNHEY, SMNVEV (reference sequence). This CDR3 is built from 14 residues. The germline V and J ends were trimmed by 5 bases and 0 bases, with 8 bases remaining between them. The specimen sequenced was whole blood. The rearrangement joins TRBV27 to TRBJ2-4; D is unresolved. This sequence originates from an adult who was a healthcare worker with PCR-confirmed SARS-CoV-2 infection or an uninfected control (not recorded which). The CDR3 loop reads CASSISRAKNIQYF. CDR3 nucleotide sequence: TGTGCCAGCAGTATTTCCCGAGCCAAAAACATTCAGTACTTC.